The present T cell receptor (beta chain) was sequenced within a study of T cell repertoires in cytomegalovirus infection. Study at large: Recently described HLA-C-restricted plus well-studied HLA-B-restricted CMV epitopes were used. Whole-study findings and limits: Within the response measured ex vivo, HLA-C-restricted CMV-specific TCR beta clonotypes were dominant. Of the TCR beta families, the public ones yielded a cumulative frequency that identified carriers of CMV plus the relevant HLA.

MiXCR, run by TCRdb on the reads, gives a single entry per CDR3 protein. The sample contains about 350,000 distinct CDR3 sequences, 34% of which appear only once. This CDR3 contains 12 residues. V dropped 5 bases and J dropped 9 bases, with 12 bases sitting between them. Germline V lookup: CDR1 MNHGY, CDR2 SAAAGT. Regarding this clonotype: Its cognate antigen is unknown.

The specimen comprised cultured PBMCs, sampled from culture after CMV antigen stimulation. The TCR originated in a human donor in good health (CMV status not recorded). Some clones in this sample may be carry-over from other donors' samples. The V call is TRBV6-8, the J call TRBJ2-3; weak D call: TRBD2 (5 bases). CDR3 nucleotides: TGTGCCAGCAGTCCTAGCTCAACGACGCAGTATTTT. This translates into CASSPSSTTQYF.